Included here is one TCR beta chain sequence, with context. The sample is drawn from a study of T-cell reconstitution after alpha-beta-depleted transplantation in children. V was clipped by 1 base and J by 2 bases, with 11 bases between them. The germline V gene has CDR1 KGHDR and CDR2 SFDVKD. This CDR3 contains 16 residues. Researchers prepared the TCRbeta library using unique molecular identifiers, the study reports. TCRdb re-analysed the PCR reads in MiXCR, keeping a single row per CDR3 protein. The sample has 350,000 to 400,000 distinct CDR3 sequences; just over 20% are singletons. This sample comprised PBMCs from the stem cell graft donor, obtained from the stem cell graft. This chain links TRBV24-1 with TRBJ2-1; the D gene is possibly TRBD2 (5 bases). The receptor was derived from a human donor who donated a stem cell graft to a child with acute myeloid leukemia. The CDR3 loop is CATSDFGVATYNEQFF. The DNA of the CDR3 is TGTGCCACCAGTGATTTCGGGGTAGCAACCTACAATGAGCAGTTCTTC.